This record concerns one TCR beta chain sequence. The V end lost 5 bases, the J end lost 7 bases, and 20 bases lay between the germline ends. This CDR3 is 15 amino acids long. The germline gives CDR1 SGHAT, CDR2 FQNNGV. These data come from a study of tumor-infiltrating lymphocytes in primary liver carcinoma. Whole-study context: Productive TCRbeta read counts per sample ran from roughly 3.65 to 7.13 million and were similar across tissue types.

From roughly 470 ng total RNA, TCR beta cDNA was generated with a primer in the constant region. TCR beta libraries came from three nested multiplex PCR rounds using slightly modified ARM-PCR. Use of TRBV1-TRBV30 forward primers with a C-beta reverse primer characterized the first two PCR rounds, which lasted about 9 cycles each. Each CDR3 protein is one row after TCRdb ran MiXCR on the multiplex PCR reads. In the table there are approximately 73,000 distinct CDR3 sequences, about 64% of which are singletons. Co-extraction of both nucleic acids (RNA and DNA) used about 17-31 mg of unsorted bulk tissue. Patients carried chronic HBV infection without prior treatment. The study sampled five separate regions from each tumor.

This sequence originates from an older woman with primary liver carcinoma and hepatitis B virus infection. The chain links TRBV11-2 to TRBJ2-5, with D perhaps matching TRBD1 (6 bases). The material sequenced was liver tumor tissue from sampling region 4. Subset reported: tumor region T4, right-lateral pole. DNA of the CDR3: TGTGCCAGCAGCCCCCGGCCAGCCGCAGGGGTGACCCAGTACTTC. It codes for CASSPRPAAGVTQYF.